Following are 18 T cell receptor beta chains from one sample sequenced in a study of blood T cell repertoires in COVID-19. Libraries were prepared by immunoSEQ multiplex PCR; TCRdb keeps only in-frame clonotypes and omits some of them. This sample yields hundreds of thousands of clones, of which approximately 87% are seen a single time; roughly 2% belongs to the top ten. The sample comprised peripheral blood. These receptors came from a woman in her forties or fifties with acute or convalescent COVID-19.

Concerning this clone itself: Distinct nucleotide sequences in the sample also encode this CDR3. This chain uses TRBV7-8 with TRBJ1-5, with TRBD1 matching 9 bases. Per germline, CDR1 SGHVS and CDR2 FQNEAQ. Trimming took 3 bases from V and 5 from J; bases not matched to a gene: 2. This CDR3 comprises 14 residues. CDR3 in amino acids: CASSFTGGDQPQHF. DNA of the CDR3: TGTGCCAGCAGCTTTACAGGGGGCGATCAGCCCCAGCATTTT. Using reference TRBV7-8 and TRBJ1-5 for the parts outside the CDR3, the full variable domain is GAGVSQSPRYKVAKRGQDVALRCDPISGHVSLFWYQQALGQGPEFLTYFQNEAQLDKSGLPSDRFFAERPEGSVSTLKIQRTQQEDSAVYLCASSFTGGDQPQHFGDGTRLSIL.

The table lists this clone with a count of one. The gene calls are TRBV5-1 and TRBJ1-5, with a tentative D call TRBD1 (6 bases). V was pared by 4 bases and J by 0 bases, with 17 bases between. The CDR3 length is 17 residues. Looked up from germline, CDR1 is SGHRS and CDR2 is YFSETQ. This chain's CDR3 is CASSPEGGTYSNQPQHF. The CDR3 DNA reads TGCGCCAGCAGCCCAGAGGGGGGGACGTATAGCAATCAGCCCCAGCATTTT.

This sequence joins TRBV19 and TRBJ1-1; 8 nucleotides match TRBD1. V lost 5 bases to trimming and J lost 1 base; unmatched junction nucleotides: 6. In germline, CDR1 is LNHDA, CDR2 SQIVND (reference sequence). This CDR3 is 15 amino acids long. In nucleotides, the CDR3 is TGTGCCAGTAGTCGAAATACAGGGGGGAACACTGAAGCTTTCTTT. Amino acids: CASSRNTGGNTEAFF. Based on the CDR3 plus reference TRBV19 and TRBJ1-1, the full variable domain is DGGITQSPKYLFRKEGQNVTLSCEQNLNHDAMYWYRQDPGQGLRLIYYSQIVNDFQKGDIAEGYSVSREKKESFPLTVTSAQKNPTAFYLCASSRNTGGNTEAFFGQGTRLTVV.

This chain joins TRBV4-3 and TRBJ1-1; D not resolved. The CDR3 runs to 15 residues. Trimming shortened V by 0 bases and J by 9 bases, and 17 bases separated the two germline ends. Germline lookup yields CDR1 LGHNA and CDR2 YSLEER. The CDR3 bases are TGCGCCAGCAGCCAAGATCGGTCCCTTGTCCCTCAAGCTTTCTTT. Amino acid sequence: CASSQDRSLVPQAFF.

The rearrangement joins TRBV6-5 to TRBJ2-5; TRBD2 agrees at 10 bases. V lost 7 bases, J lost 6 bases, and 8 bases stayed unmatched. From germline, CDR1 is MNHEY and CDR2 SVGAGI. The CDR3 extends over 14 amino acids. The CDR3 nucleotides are TGTGCCAGCACAAGCGGGGGGGGGTTAAAGACCCAGTACTTC. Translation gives CASTSGGGLKTQYF.

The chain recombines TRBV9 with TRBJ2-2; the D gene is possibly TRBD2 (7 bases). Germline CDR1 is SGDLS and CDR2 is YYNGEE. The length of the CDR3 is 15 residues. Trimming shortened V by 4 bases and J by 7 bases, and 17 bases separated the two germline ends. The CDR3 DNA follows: TGTGCCAGCAGCACCCCGGGGGGCTCGGTCGGGGAGCTGTTTTTT. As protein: CASSTPGGSVGELFF.

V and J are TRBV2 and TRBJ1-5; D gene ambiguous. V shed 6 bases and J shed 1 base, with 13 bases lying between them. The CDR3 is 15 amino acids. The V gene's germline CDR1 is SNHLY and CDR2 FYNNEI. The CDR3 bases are TGTGCCAGCAGAGAGGGCGGGGTGAGCAATCAGCCCCAGCATTTT. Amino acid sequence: CASREGGVSNQPQHF.

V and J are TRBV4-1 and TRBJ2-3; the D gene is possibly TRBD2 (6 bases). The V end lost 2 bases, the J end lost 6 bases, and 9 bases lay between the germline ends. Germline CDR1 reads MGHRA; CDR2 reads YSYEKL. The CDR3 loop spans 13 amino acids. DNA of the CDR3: TGCGCCAGCAGCCAATTCAGCGGGGATACGCAGTATTTT. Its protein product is CASSQFSGDTQYF.

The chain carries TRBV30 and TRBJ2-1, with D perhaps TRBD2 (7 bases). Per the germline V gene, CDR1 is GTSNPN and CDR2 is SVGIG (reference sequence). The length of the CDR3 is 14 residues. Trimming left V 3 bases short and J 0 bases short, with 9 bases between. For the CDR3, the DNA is TGTGCCTGGAGGGGGGGGCCCTCCTACAATGAGCAGTTCTTC. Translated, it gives CAWRGGPSYNEQFF.

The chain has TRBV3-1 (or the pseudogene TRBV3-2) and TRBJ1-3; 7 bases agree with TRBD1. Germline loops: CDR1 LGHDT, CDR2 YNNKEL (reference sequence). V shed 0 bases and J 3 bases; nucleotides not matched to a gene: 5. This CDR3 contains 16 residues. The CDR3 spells CASSQDLRTGGNTIYF. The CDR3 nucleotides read TGTGCCAGCAGCCAAGACCTTCGGACAGGTGGAAACACCATATATTTT.

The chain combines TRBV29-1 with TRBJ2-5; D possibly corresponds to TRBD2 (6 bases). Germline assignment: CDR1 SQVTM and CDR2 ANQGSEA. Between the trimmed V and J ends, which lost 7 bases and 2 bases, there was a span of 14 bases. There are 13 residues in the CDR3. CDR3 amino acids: CSADLGGQETQYF. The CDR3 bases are TGCAGCGCAGATTTGGGAGGACAAGAGACCCAGTACTTC.

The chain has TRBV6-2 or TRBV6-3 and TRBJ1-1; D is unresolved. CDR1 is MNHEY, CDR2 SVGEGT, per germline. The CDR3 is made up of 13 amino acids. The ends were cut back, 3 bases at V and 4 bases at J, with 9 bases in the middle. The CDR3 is CASSYGPGTEAFF. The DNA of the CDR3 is TGTGCCAGCAGTTATGGGCCCGGCACTGAAGCTTTCTTT.

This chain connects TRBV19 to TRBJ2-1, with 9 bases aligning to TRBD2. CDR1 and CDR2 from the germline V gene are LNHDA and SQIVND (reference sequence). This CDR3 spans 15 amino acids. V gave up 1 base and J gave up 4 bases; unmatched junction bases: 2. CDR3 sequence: CASSIGRGGYNEQFF. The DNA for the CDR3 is TGTGCCAGTAGTATAGGGCGGGGGGGTTACAATGAGCAGTTCTTC.

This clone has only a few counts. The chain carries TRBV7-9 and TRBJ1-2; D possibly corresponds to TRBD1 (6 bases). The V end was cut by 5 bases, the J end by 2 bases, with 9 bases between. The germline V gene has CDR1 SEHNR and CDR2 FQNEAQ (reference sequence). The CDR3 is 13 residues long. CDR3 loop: CASSKQGNYGYTF. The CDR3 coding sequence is TGTGCCAGCAGCAAACAGGGAAACTATGGCTACACCTTC. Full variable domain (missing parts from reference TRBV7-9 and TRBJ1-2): DTGVSQNPRHKITKRGQNVTFRCDPISEHNRLYWYRQTLGQGPEFLTYFQNEAQLEKSRLLSDRFSAERPKGSFSTLEIQRTEQGDSAMYLCASSKQGNYGYTFGSGTRLTVV.

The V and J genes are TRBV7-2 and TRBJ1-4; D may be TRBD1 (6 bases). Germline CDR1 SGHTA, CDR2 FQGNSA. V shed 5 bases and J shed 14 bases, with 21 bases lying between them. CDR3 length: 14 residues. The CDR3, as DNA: TGTGCCAGCAGCCAGAGGGGGACAAACTCAGGGCTGTTTTTT. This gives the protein CASSQRGTNSGLFF.

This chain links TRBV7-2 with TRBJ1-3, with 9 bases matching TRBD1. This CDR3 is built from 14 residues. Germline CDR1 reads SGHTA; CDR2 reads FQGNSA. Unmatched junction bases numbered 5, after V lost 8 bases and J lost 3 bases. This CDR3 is CASGTGGYGNTIYF. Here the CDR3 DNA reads TGTGCCAGCGGTACAGGGGGCTATGGAAACACCATATATTTT.

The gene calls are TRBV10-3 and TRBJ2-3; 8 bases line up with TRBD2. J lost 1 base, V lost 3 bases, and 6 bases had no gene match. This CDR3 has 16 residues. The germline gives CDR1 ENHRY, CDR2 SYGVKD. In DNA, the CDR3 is TGTGCCATCAGTGAACTAGCGGAGATTGGCACAGATACGCAGTATTTT. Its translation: CAISELAEIGTDTQYF.

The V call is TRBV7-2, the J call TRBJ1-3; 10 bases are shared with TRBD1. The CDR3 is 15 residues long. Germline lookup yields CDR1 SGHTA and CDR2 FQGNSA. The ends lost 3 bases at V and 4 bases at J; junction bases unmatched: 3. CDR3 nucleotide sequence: TGTGCCAGCAGCTTGAGGGGACAGGGGGGAAACACCATATATTTT. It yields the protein CASSLRGQGGNTIYF. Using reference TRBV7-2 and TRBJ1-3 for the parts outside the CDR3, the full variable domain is GAGVSQSPSNKVTEKGKDVELRCDPISGHTALYWYRQSLGQGLEFLIYFQGNSAPDKSGLPSDRFSAERTGGSVSTLTIQRTQQEDSAVYLCASSLRGQGGNTIYFGEGSWLTVV.